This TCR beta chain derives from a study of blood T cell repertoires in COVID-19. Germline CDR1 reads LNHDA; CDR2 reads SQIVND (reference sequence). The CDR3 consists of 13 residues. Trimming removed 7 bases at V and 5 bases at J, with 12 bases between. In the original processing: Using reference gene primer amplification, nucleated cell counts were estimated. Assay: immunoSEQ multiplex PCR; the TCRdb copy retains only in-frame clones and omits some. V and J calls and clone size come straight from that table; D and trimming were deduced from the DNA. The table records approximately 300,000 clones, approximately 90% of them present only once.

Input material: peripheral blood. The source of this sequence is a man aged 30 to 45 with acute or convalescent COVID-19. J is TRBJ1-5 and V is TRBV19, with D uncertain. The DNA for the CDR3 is TGTGCCAGTACCCCTACCCCCCATCAGCCCCAGCATTTT. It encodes CASTPTPHQPQHF.